This TCR beta chain was identified in a study of blood T cell repertoires in COVID-19. About the research overall: The United States, Italy and Spain provided the acute and convalescent COVID-19 samples. T cells, B-cell-depleted T cells, or PBMCs supplied cDNA or gDNA.

This CDR3 contains 16 residues. V was pared by 4 bases and J by 0 bases, with 3 bases of the junction left unmatched. Germline V gene lookup returns CDR1 LGHNA and CDR2 YNFKEQ. The authors' processing: Reference gene primer amplification gave estimated nucleated cell counts. Clones were sequenced by immunoSEQ multiplex PCR, and TCRdb holds only the in-frame ones, with some missing. V and J calls and clone size are given by that table; D and trimming were obtained from the DNA. Seen here are about 100,000 clones, approximately 86% observed once, and the top ten hold about 5%. The TCR was taken from a human donor in a cohort sampled during active COVID-19. The chain couples TRBV4-2 to TRBJ2-3; 11 bases map to TRBD2. Sequenced material: peripheral blood. CDR3 in amino acids: CASSLIAGGSTDTQYF. CDR3 nucleotide sequence: TGTGCCAGCAGCCTTATAGCGGGAGGGAGCACAGATACGCAGTATTTT.